Sequencing of this TCR beta chain was carried out in a study of blood T cell repertoires in COVID-19. Overall study: Whether acute or convalescent, the COVID-19 samples came from the United States, Italy and Spain. T cells, B-cell-depleted T cells, or PBMCs provided the cDNA or gDNA that served as material.

This CDR3 has 17 residues. V was clipped by 3 bases and J by 0 bases; unmatched bases: 9. Germline V gene data show CDR1 as LGHDT and CDR2 as YNNKEL (reference sequence). This clone was counted once. Profiled with immunoSEQ multiplex PCR; TCRdb holds only in-frame clones, not every one. The repertoire holds more than 250,000 clones, with 86% as singletons. What was sequenced was peripheral blood. The chain employs TRBV3-1 (or the pseudogene TRBV3-2) and TRBJ2-7; 9 bases line up with TRBD1. The receptor's source is a young man with active or convalescent COVID-19. CDR3 nucleotide sequence: TGTGCCAGCAGCCAGGCCGGGACAGGGCCCTACTCCTACGAGCAGTACTTC. This translates into CASSQAGTGPYSYEQYF.